The rows below give T cell receptor beta chains drawn from one sample of a study of human T cells and chemical hapten exposure. TCRdb re-called the RACE reads with MiXCR, one entry per CDR3 protein. The sample carries around 350,000 distinct CDR3 sequences, 4.5% to 5.5% recorded once. The sequences come from whole blood, collected in connection with sensitization to the hapten diphenylcyclopropenone (DPC). The receptors shown here come from a young woman with alopecia areata. Some clones in this sample may be carry-over from other donors' samples. The CDR3 runs from the conserved cysteine through the conserved F or W. D genes are given only for firm matches. Where a row states a size, it is once, few, many or the class of an expanded clone; other rows omit it.

D	size	V	J	CDR3	DNA
NA	few	TRBV3-1	TRBJ2-3	CASSQGDSTDTQYF	TGTGCCAGCAGCCAAGGGGACAGCACAGATACGCAGTATTTT
NA	few	TRBV4-3	TRBJ2-2	CASSPEKGYTGELFF	TGCGCCAGCAGCCCGGAGAAGGGGTACACCGGGGAGCTGTTTTTT
NA	NA	TRBV7-3	TRBJ2-5	CASSLSELETQYF	TGTGCCAGCAGCTTAAGCGAGCTAGAAACCCAGTACTTC
TRBD2	NA	TRBV11-1	TRBJ2-1	CASSLHTGGHYNEQFF	TGTGCCAGCAGCTTACATACGGGGGGGCACTACAATGAGCAGTTCTTC
NA	few	TRBV16	TRBJ1-2	CASSQRDATAYRF	TGTGCCAGCAGCCAGAGGGACGCCACCGCTTACCGCTTC
NA	NA	TRBV2	TRBJ1-4	CASTKEATNEKLFF	TGTGCCAGCACTAAAGAAGCAACTAATGAAAAACTGTTTTTT
NA	few	TRBV20-1	TRBJ2-3	CSARSQGTDTQYF	TGCAGTGCTAGAAGCCAGGGCACAGATACGCAGTATTTT
TRBD1	few	TRBV29-1	TRBJ1-1	CSAGTGNTEAFF	TGCAGCGCTGGGACAGGGAACACTGAAGCTTTCTTT
TRBD1	many	TRBV6-2/TRBV6-3	TRBJ2-1	CASSPKGTGLNNEQFF	TGTGCCAGCAGTCCCAAGGGGACAGGGTTGAACAATGAGCAGTTCTTC
TRBD1	NA	TRBV14	TRBJ2-7	CASSPGQGATYEQYF	TGTGCCAGCAGCCCCGGACAGGGGGCTACCTACGAGCAGTACTTC
NA	many	TRBV13	TRBJ1-1	CASIPRGGRTEAFF	TGTGCCAGCATTCCACGTGGGGGTCGCACTGAAGCTTTCTTT
NA	few	TRBV12-3/TRBV12-4	TRBJ1-2	CASSPSGASYTF	TGTGCCAGCAGTCCTTCAGGTGCGAGCTACACCTTC
NA	few	TRBV6-2/TRBV6-3	TRBJ2-6	CASSYSKSAGANVLTF	TGTGCCAGCAGTTACTCGAAGTCGGCCGGGGCCAACGTCCTGACTTTC
TRBD1	many	TRBV29-1	TRBJ1-2	CSVTGQGDYGYTF	TGCAGCGTCACCGGACAGGGGGATTATGGCTACACCTTC
NA	many	TRBV27	TRBJ1-6	CASSLDPGRRDNSPLHF	TGTGCCAGCAGTTTGGACCCGGGCCGGAGGGATAATTCACCCCTCCACTTT
TRBD1	many	TRBV20-1	TRBJ1-5	CSARESDRVNQPQHF	TGCAGTGCTAGAGAATCAGACAGGGTCAATCAGCCCCAGCATTTT
NA	many	TRBV4-2	TRBJ2-3	CASSRVTDTQYF	TGTGCCAGCAGCCGGGTCACAGATACGCAGTATTTT
NA	many	TRBV7-9	TRBJ1-4	CASSLEQEKLFF	TGTGCCAGCAGCTTAGAACAGGAAAAACTGTTTTTT
NA	NA	TRBV18	TRBJ2-7	CASSPGPASSYEQYF	TGTGCCAGCTCACCAGGGCCCGCCAGCTCCTACGAGCAGTACTTC
NA	few	TRBV29-1	TRBJ2-5	CSVVWETQYF	TGCAGCGTTGTTTGGGAGACCCAGTACTTC
NA	NA	TRBV28	TRBJ1-1	CASSKTGVFTEAFF	TGTGCCAGCAGTAAGACAGGAGTTTTCACTGAAGCTTTCTTT
NA	many	TRBV5-1	TRBJ1-6	CASTLDGNNSPLHF	TGCGCCAGCACCCTGGACGGGAATAATTCACCCCTCCACTTT
TRBD1	many	TRBV11-2	TRBJ2-7	CASSSRDSSSYEQYF	TGTGCCAGCAGCTCCAGGGACAGTAGCTCCTACGAGCAGTACTTC
NA	many	TRBV5-1	TRBJ1-6	CASRLQTGIGSPLHF	TGCGCCAGCAGGCTTCAGACCGGGATAGGGTCACCCCTCCACTTT
TRBD1	NA	TRBV7-2	TRBJ2-3	CASTLTGARLDTDTQYF	TGTGCCAGCACCTTGACAGGGGCTAGACTGGACACAGATACGCAGTATTTT
NA	NA	TRBV5-8	TRBJ2-4	CATYVRDKNIQYF	TGTGCCACATACGTAAGAGACAAAAACATTCAGTACTTC
TRBD1	NA	TRBV5-5	TRBJ1-2	CASKEGQGYGYGYTF	TGTGCCAGCAAAGAGGGACAGGGGTACGGCTATGGCTACACCTTC
TRBD2	many	TRBV9	TRBJ2-3	CASSVGTSGASDTQYF	TGTGCCAGCAGCGTAGGGACTAGCGGGGCTTCAGATACGCAGTATTTT
NA	many	TRBV6-2/TRBV6-3	TRBJ2-1	CASSRGGPHEQFF	TGTGCTAGCAGTAGGGGGGGGCCCCATGAGCAGTTCTTC
TRBD1	NA	TRBV23-1	TRBJ1-5	CAADREKDQPQHF	TGCGCCGCAGACAGGGAAAAGGATCAGCCCCAGCATTTT
NA	NA	TRBV2	TRBJ1-4	CASIGRGYLEKLFF	TGTGCCAGCATCGGGAGGGGTTATCTTGAAAAACTGTTTTTT
NA	NA	TRBV18	TRBJ1-2	CASSPGVFGYTF	TGTGCCAGCTCTCCAGGGGTCTTCGGCTACACCTTC
TRBD1	NA	TRBV7-2	TRBJ2-4	CASSLLTTGGSNIQYF	TGTGCCAGCAGCTTACTCACGACAGGGGGCTCAAACATTCAGTACTTC
NA	few	TRBV24-1	TRBJ2-1	CATSDIGREQFF	TGTGCCACCAGTGATATCGGCAGGGAGCAGTTCTTC
NA	many	TRBV18	TRBJ1-1	CASSPTGDGNTEAFF	TGTGCCAGCTCACCTACGGGGGACGGCAACACTGAAGCTTTCTTT
NA	NA	TRBV12-3/TRBV12-4	TRBJ1-3	CASSLPGANTIYF	TGTGCCAGCAGTTTGCCCGGGGCAAACACCATATATTTT
NA	many	TRBV10-2	TRBJ2-3	CASSPSTSTDTQYF	TGCGCCAGCAGTCCTTCTACTAGCACAGATACGCAGTATTTT
NA	NA	TRBV5-1	TRBJ2-5	CASSLGEQSGTQYF	TGCGCCAGCAGCTTGGGAGAGCAGTCCGGGACCCAGTACTTC